This T cell receptor beta chain was sequenced for a study of shared clonotypes between healthy human individuals. General observations from the study: Among donors, sharing of clonotypes was expected to be affected by sequencing depth. Shared clonotypes across all four donors exceeded non-shared ones in generation probability.

This CDR3 is built from 15 residues. V shed 5 bases and J 3 bases; nucleotides not matched to a gene: 8. The germline CDR1 and CDR2 sequences are MDHEN and SYDVKM. In the authors' workflow: Without quality scores, immunoSEQ junctional reads could not be filtered like full-length reads. Libraries were prepared by immunoSEQ multiplex PCR; TCRdb keeps only in-frame clonotypes and omits some of them. That table furnishes V, J and clone size, whereas the DNA furnished D and trimming. The sample shows roughly 2,300,000 clones, around 92% of them seen only once. Notes on this clone: Its specificity is unknown.

The clonotype comes from a man aged 18 to 35 in good health. Some clones in this sample may be carry-over from other donors' samples. Sequenced material: naive CD4+ T cells from PBMCs. Subset noted: CD45RA+ positively selected. The chain combines TRBV28 with TRBJ2-3; TRBD1 matches at 7 bases. The CDR3 region is CASSLPRTGTDTQYF. CDR3 coding DNA: TGTGCCAGCAGTCTTCCTAGGACAGGTACAGATACGCAGTATTTT.